Below are 6 T cell receptor beta chains sequenced from a single sample in a study of shared clonotypes between healthy human individuals. The table came from immunoSEQ multiplex PCR; TCRdb's copy has only in-frame clones and leaves some out. Here the sample spans millions of clones, 85% to 95% being singletons. Sample: naive CD4+ T cells sorted from blood. Specified subset: CD45RA+ positively selected. The receptors shown here come from a man aged 18 to 30 in good health.

The chain recombines TRBV10-3 with TRBJ2-2; D remains ambiguous. V dropped 0 bases and J dropped 4 bases, with 9 bases sitting between them. CDR3 length: 15 residues. Germline values: CDR1 ENHRY, CDR2 SYGVKD. The DNA for the CDR3 is TGTGCCATCAGTGAGTCGATTACGGGCACCGGGGAGCTGTTTTTT. Translated: CAISESITGTGELFF.

This rearrangement joins TRBV11-2 to TRBJ1-1, with D possibly matching TRBD1 (5 bases). Looked up from germline, CDR1 is SGHAT and CDR2 is FQNNGV. The CDR3 contains 15 residues. The V end lost 1 base, the J end lost 0 bases, and 9 bases lay between the germline ends. The DNA for the CDR3 is TGTGCCAGCAGCTTAGCTGGGGGAATGAACACTGAAGCTTTCTTT. This gives the protein CASSLAGGMNTEAFF. Together with reference TRBV11-2 and TRBJ1-1, the CDR3 gives the full variable domain: EAGVAQSPRYKIIEKRQSVAFWCNPISGHATLYWYQQILGQGPKLLIQFQNNGVVDDSQLPKDRFSAERLKGVDSTLKIQPAKLEDSAVYLCASSLAGGMNTEAFFGQGTRLTVV.

This chain joins TRBV2 and TRBJ1-4; TRBD1 might be the D (5 bases). Germline V gives CDR1 SNHLY, CDR2 FYNNEI. Trimming removed 4 bases at V and 5 bases at J, with 11 bases between. The CDR3 runs to 14 residues. CDR3 DNA: TGTGCCAGCAGTGGGGGACGGGGGAATGAAAAACTGTTTTTT. It specifies CASSGGRGNEKLFF.

CDR3 nucleotides: TGTGCCAGCAGTGAAGTGGGAACAGGAAACACCATATATTTT. As protein: CASSEVGTGNTIYF. The chain has TRBV6-1 and TRBJ1-3; D is unclear. CDR3 length equals 14 residues. Between the trimmed V and J ends, which lost 1 base and 4 bases, there was a span of 8 bases. Per germline, CDR1 MNHNS and CDR2 SASEGT.

The rearrangement joins TRBV4-3 to TRBJ2-7, with TRBD1 matching 7 bases. CDR1 is LGHNA and CDR2 is YSLEER in the germline V gene. The CDR3 runs to 13 residues. J lost 6 bases, V lost 3 bases, and 5 bases had no gene match. In DNA form, the CDR3 reads TGCGCCAGCAGCCATTCGACAGGGCGCGAGCAGTACTTC. This encodes CASSHSTGREQYF.

Of note for this clone: The sample has other DNA sequences that encode this CDR3 too. CDR3 loop: CASSLEGRRQETQYF. CDR3 sequence (DNA): TGCGCCAGCAGCTTAGAGGGGCGGAGGCAAGAGACCCAGTACTTC. V gene TRBV5-1 combines with J gene TRBJ2-5, with D possibly called TRBD1 or TRBD2 (5 bases each). Germline lookup yields CDR1 SGHRS and CDR2 YFSETQ. V dropped 2 bases and J dropped 2 bases, with 13 bases sitting between them. This CDR3 is built from 15 residues.